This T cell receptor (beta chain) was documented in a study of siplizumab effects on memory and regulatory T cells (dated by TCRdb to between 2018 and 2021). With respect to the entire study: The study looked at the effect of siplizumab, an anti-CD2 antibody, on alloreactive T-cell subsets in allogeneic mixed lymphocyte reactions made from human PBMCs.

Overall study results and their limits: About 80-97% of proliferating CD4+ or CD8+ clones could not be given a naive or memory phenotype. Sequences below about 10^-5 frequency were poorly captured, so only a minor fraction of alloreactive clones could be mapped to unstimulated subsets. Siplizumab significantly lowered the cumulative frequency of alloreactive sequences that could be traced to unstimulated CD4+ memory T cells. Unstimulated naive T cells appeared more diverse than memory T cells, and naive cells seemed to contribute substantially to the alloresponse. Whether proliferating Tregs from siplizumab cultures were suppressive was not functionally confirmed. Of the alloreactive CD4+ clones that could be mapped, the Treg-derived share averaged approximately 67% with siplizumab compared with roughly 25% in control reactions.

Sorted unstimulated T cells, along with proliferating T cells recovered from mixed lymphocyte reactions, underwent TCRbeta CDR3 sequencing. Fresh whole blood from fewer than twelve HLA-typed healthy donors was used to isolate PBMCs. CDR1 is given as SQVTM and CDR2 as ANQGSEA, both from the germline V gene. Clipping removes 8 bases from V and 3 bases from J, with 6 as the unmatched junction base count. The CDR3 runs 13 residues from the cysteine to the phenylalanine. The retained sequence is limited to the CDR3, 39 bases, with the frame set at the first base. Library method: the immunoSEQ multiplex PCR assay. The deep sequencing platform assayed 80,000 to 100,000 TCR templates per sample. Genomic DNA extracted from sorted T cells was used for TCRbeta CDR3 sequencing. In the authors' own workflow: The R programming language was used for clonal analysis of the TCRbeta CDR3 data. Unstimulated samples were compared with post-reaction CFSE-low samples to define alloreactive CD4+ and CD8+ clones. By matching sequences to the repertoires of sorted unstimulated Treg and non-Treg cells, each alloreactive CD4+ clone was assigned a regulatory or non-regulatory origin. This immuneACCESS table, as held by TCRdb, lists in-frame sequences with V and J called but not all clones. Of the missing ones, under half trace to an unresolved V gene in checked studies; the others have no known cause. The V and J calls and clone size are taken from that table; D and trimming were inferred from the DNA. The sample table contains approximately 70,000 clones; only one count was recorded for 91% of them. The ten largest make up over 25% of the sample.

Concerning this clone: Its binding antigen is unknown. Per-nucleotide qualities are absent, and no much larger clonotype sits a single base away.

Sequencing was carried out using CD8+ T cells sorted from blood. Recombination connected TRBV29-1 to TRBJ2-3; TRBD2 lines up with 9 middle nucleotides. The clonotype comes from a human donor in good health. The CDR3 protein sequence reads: CSLSSGTTDTQYF. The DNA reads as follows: TGCAGCCTATCTAGCGGGACTACAGATACGCAGTATTTT.